A selection of T cell receptor beta chains follows, all from one sample in a study of blood T cell repertoires in COVID-19. TCRdb's table, derived via immunoSEQ multiplex PCR, lists solely in-frame clones and lacks some. The sample lists 150,000 to 200,000 clones; approximately 85% were seen once. Sequenced sample: peripheral blood. These receptors originate from an elderly woman with acute or convalescent COVID-19. CDR3s include the opening cysteine and the closing phenylalanine or tryptophan. D genes are given only for firm matches. Size values are once, few and many counts, or a class for expanded clones, and some rows have none.

clone size: .
V gene: TRBV7-9
D gene: .
J gene: TRBJ1-1
CDR3 DNA: TGTGCCAGCAGCGTCCAGGGGCCCAACACTGAAGCTTTCTTT
CDR3 protein: CASSVQGPNTEAFF

clone size: .
V gene: TRBV5-4
D gene: .
J gene: TRBJ2-3
CDR3 DNA: TGTGCCAGCAGCTCCAGGCGGGGGCGCACAGATACGCAGTATTTT
CDR3 protein: CASSSRRGRTDTQYF

clone size: .
V gene: TRBV4-3
D gene: TRBD1
J gene: TRBJ1-3
CDR3 DNA: TGCGCCAGCAGCCTCGGGACAGGGAACTCTGGAAACACCATATATTTT
CDR3 protein: CASSLGTGNSGNTIYF

clone size: .
V gene: TRBV5-4
D gene: TRBD2
J gene: TRBJ2-7
CDR3 DNA: TGTGCCAGCAGCTCGGGGACTAGCGACGAGCAGTACTTC
CDR3 protein: CASSSGTSDEQYF

clone size: .
V gene: TRBV7-8
D gene: .
J gene: TRBJ1-3
CDR3 DNA: TGTGCCAGCAGCTTAGACGGAGGGCAGCCCGGAAACACCATATATTTT
CDR3 protein: CASSLDGGQPGNTIYF

clone size: .
V gene: TRBV3-1/TRBV3-2
D gene: TRBD2
J gene: TRBJ2-1
CDR3 DNA: TGTGCCAGCAGCCATTACGGGAGGGGAAAAAATGAGCAGTTCTTC
CDR3 protein: CASSHYGRGKNEQFF

clone size: .
V gene: TRBV3-1/TRBV3-2
D gene: .
J gene: TRBJ1-1
CDR3 DNA: TGTGCCAGCAGCCTTAGGGGTAGTGACACTGAAGCTTTCTTT
CDR3 protein: CASSLRGSDTEAFF

clone size: .
V gene: TRBV5-1
D gene: TRBD2
J gene: TRBJ2-1
CDR3 DNA: TGCGCCAGCAGCAACGGGGGGAACCCCTACAATGAGCAGTTCTTC
CDR3 protein: CASSNGGNPYNEQFF

clone size: .
V gene: TRBV4-3
D gene: TRBD1
J gene: TRBJ2-1
CDR3 DNA: TGCGCCAGCAGCCAAGATGCCCGGACAGGGGACAAAGTCTACAATGAGCAGTTCTTC
CDR3 protein: CASSQDARTGDKVYNEQFF

clone size: .
V gene: TRBV5-4
D gene: .
J gene: TRBJ2-2
CDR3 DNA: TGTGCCAGCAGCTTGGGGACAGCGACCACCGGGGAGCTGTTTTTT
CDR3 protein: CASSLGTATTGELFF

clone size: .
V gene: TRBV7-8
D gene: .
J gene: TRBJ1-2
CDR3 DNA: TGTGCCAGCAGCTTAGTCCAGGGCAAGGGCTATGGCTACACCTTC
CDR3 protein: CASSLVQGKGYGYTF

clone size: .
V gene: TRBV2
D gene: TRBD1
J gene: TRBJ1-6
CDR3 DNA: TGTGCCAGCCAGGAGAGGGACAGGGGTTTTTCACCCCTCCACTTT
CDR3 protein: CASQERDRGFSPLHF

clone size: .
V gene: TRBV19
D gene: .
J gene: TRBJ1-2
CDR3 DNA: TGTGCCAGTAGTTTTACAACTCACAGGGGCTACACCTTC
CDR3 protein: CASSFTTHRGYTF

clone size: once
V gene: TRBV7-8
D gene: .
J gene: TRBJ1-1
CDR3 DNA: TGTGCCAGCAGCTTAAGGGAGCGGACGGCGAACACTGAAGCTTTCTTT
CDR3 protein: CASSLRERTANTEAFF

clone size: .
V gene: TRBV19
D gene: TRBD1
J gene: TRBJ1-6
CDR3 DNA: TGTGCCAGTAGTATAGCCCGACAGGGGAGGAATTCACCCCTCCACTTT
CDR3 protein: CASSIARQGRNSPLHF

clone size: once
V gene: TRBV9
D gene: .
J gene: TRBJ1-2
CDR3 DNA: TGTGCCAGCAGCGTTTTACAGGGCGCCGGCTACACCTTC
CDR3 protein: CASSVLQGAGYTF

clone size: once
V gene: TRBV4-3
D gene: TRBD1
J gene: TRBJ1-2
CDR3 DNA: TGCGCCAGCAGCCAAGATCGTGGACAGGGAATTCCTAACTATGGCTACACCTTC
CDR3 protein: CASSQDRGQGIPNYGYTF

clone size: .
V gene: TRBV5-1
D gene: TRBD1
J gene: TRBJ2-7
CDR3 DNA: TGCGCCAGCAGCTTGGGGGACAGGGATGCCAGGGGATACTTC
CDR3 protein: CASSLGDRDARGYF

clone size: .
V gene: TRBV9
D gene: TRBD2
J gene: TRBJ2-3
CDR3 DNA: TGTGCCAGCAGCCTGAAAGCGGGAGAGGCAGATACGCAGTATTTT
CDR3 protein: CASSLKAGEADTQYF

clone size: .
V gene: TRBV10-2
D gene: TRBD1
J gene: TRBJ2-2
CDR3 DNA: TGCGCCAGCAGTCCCGTTGGGACAGAGACAGCGAACACCGGGGAGCTGTTTTTT
CDR3 protein: CASSPVGTETANTGELFF

clone size: .
V gene: TRBV10-3
D gene: .
J gene: TRBJ1-3
CDR3 DNA: TGTGCCATCAGTGAAACAGGGCTCTCTGGAAACACCATATATTTT
CDR3 protein: CAISETGLSGNTIYF

clone size: once
V gene: TRBV6-4
D gene: TRBD1
J gene: TRBJ2-2
CDR3 DNA: TGTGCCAGCAGTAGAACGGGGACAGGAGGACCCGGGGAGCTGTTTTTT
CDR3 protein: CASSRTGTGGPGELFF

clone size: .
V gene: TRBV24-1
D gene: TRBD2
J gene: TRBJ2-3
CDR3 DNA: TGTGCCACCAGTGATTCCGGGGGGTATACGCAGTATTTT
CDR3 protein: CATSDSGGYTQYF

clone size: .
V gene: TRBV10-3
D gene: .
J gene: TRBJ2-7
CDR3 DNA: TGTGCCATCAGTGAGTCACGGGGAGAGCAGTACTTC
CDR3 protein: CAISESRGEQYF

clone size: .
V gene: TRBV19
D gene: .
J gene: TRBJ1-1
CDR3 DNA: TGTGCCAGTAGTGAAGCCCGACAGAACACTGAAGCTTTCTTT
CDR3 protein: CASSEARQNTEAFF

clone size: .
V gene: TRBV27
D gene: TRBD2
J gene: TRBJ2-3
CDR3 DNA: TGTGCCAGCAGTAGAACCAGCGGGGTCGGCACAGATACGCAGTATTTT
CDR3 protein: CASSRTSGVGTDTQYF

clone size: .
V gene: TRBV5-1
D gene: .
J gene: TRBJ1-2
CDR3 DNA: TGCGCCAGCAGCTTACCGGACACCCGTTATGGCTACACCTTC
CDR3 protein: CASSLPDTRYGYTF

clone size: .
V gene: TRBV11-2
D gene: .
J gene: TRBJ1-1
CDR3 DNA: TGTGCCAGCAGCTTAGGTTCGGCAAGGTATAAGGAGGCTTTCTTT
CDR3 protein: CASSLGSARYKEAFF

clone size: once
V gene: TRBV27
D gene: TRBD1
J gene: TRBJ1-1
CDR3 DNA: TGTGCCAGCAGTTGGGACAGGGGGAAAGGAGCTTTCTTT
CDR3 protein: CASSWDRGKGAFF

clone size: .
V gene: TRBV4-1
D gene: .
J gene: TRBJ1-2
CDR3 DNA: TGCGCCAGCAGCCAATCCTATGTAAGGGGCCCTATCGGCTACACCTTC
CDR3 protein: CASSQSYVRGPIGYTF

clone size: .
V gene: TRBV19
D gene: .
J gene: TRBJ2-7
CDR3 DNA: TGTGCCTCGGGTCAGTCGACCTACGAGCAGTACTTC
CDR3 protein: CASGQSTYEQYF

clone size: .
V gene: TRBV19
D gene: .
J gene: TRBJ2-5
CDR3 DNA: TGTGCCAGTGCCCAGGGGATCCAAGAGACCCAGTACTTC
CDR3 protein: CASAQGIQETQYF

clone size: .
V gene: TRBV21-1
D gene: .
J gene: TRBJ2-1
CDR3 DNA: TGTGCCAGCAGCTCCCGAGAGGGTTACAATGAGCAGTTCTTC
CDR3 protein: CASSSREGYNEQFF

clone size: .
V gene: TRBV15
D gene: TRBD1
J gene: TRBJ2-3
CDR3 DNA: TGTGCCACCAGCAAGTACGGACCGGGACAGGGAGCGTCAGATACGCAGTATTTT
CDR3 protein: CATSKYGPGQGASDTQYF

clone size: once
V gene: TRBV7-2
D gene: TRBD2
J gene: TRBJ2-5
CDR3 DNA: TGTGCCAGCAGTCGGAACAGCGGGGTTGGGGAGACCCAGTACTTC
CDR3 protein: CASSRNSGVGETQYF

clone size: once
V gene: TRBV14
D gene: .
J gene: TRBJ2-5
CDR3 DNA: TGTGCCAGCAGCTACTTAGCGCCTGATGGGACCCAGTACTTC
CDR3 protein: CASSYLAPDGTQYF

clone size: .
V gene: TRBV6-2/TRBV6-3
D gene: TRBD1
J gene: TRBJ2-3
CDR3 DNA: TGTGCCAGCAGTAAATCCGGGACAGGGACATTCACAGATACGCAGTATTTT
CDR3 protein: CASSKSGTGTFTDTQYF

clone size: .
V gene: TRBV6-5
D gene: .
J gene: TRBJ1-5
CDR3 DNA: TGTGCCAGCAGTACGGGGGGGTACAATCAGCCCCAGCATTTT
CDR3 protein: CASSTGGYNQPQHF

clone size: once
V gene: TRBV30
D gene: .
J gene: TRBJ2-7
CDR3 DNA: TGTGCCTGGAGGACTCAGAAAGAAAACGAGCAGTACTTC
CDR3 protein: CAWRTQKENEQYF

clone size: .
V gene: TRBV30
D gene: .
J gene: TRBJ1-2
CDR3 DNA: TGTGCCTGGAGTGAGCGACGGTTCTATGGCTACACCTTC
CDR3 protein: CAWSERRFYGYTF

clone size: .
V gene: TRBV7-2
D gene: .
J gene: TRBJ2-5
CDR3 DNA: TGTGCCAGCAGCTTAGGAGTCGGCAGGCAAGAGACCCAGTACTTC
CDR3 protein: CASSLGVGRQETQYF

clone size: .
V gene: TRBV5-1
D gene: TRBD1
J gene: TRBJ1-6
CDR3 DNA: TGCGCCAGCCGGTCCGGGACAGACTATAATTCACCCCTCCACTTT
CDR3 protein: CASRSGTDYNSPLHF

clone size: .
V gene: TRBV12-5
D gene: .
J gene: TRBJ2-1
CDR3 DNA: TGTGCTAGTGGTTTGGGGGGCGGATACAATGAGCAGTTCTTC
CDR3 protein: CASGLGGGYNEQFF

clone size: .
V gene: TRBV7-2
D gene: TRBD2
J gene: TRBJ2-3
CDR3 DNA: TGTGCCAGCAGCTTAGATGGGCTAGCGGGGGGGGGCACAGATACGCAGTATTTT
CDR3 protein: CASSLDGLAGGGTDTQYF

clone size: .
V gene: TRBV4-3
D gene: .
J gene: TRBJ2-4
CDR3 DNA: TGCGCCAGCAGCCAAAACAAGGCCAAAAACATTCAGTACTTC
CDR3 protein: CASSQNKAKNIQYF

clone size: .
V gene: TRBV27
D gene: .
J gene: TRBJ1-1
CDR3 DNA: TGTGCCAGCAGAGTCAGCGAAGGCACTGAAGCTTTCTTT
CDR3 protein: CASRVSEGTEAFF

clone size: .
V gene: TRBV7-9
D gene: .
J gene: TRBJ1-1
CDR3 DNA: TGTGCCAGCACCTCTCGGACAGATAACACTGAAGCTTTCTTT
CDR3 protein: CASTSRTDNTEAFF

clone size: .
V gene: TRBV19
D gene: .
J gene: TRBJ1-6
CDR3 DNA: TGTGCCAGTAGCGCTTGGACAGTCTCCTATAATTCACCCCTCCACTTT
CDR3 protein: CASSAWTVSYNSPLHF

clone size: .
V gene: TRBV7-2
D gene: TRBD2
J gene: TRBJ2-1
CDR3 DNA: TGTGCCAGCAGCTTGGTAGCGGGAGGGAACAATGAGCAGTTCTTC
CDR3 protein: CASSLVAGGNNEQFF

clone size: .
V gene: TRBV19
D gene: TRBD2
J gene: TRBJ2-5
CDR3 DNA: TGTGCCAGTACTTCTAGCGGGGTCCAAGAGACCCAGTACTTC
CDR3 protein: CASTSSGVQETQYF

clone size: .
V gene: TRBV7-2
D gene: TRBD1
J gene: TRBJ1-1
CDR3 DNA: TGTGCCAGCAGCTTATGGCAGGGGGCCACGAACACTGAAGCTTTCTTT
CDR3 protein: CASSLWQGATNTEAFF

clone size: .
V gene: TRBV7-3
D gene: .
J gene: TRBJ2-2
CDR3 DNA: TGTGCCAGCAGCTTAACAGGGACTAACACCGGGGAGCTGTTTTTT
CDR3 protein: CASSLTGTNTGELFF

clone size: .
V gene: TRBV24-1
D gene: TRBD2
J gene: TRBJ2-1
CDR3 DNA: TGTGCCACCAGTGCCGGACTAGCGGAGTACAATGAGCAGTTCTTC
CDR3 protein: CATSAGLAEYNEQFF

clone size: .
V gene: TRBV27
D gene: .
J gene: TRBJ1-2
CDR3 DNA: TGTGCCAGCAGTTTTCGAGGGTTGCATGGCTACACCTTC
CDR3 protein: CASSFRGLHGYTF

clone size: .
V gene: TRBV2
D gene: TRBD2
J gene: TRBJ2-5
CDR3 DNA: TGTGCCAGCAGTGGGGTAGCGGGAGTAGAGACCCAGTACTTC
CDR3 protein: CASSGVAGVETQYF

clone size: once
V gene: TRBV6-2/TRBV6-3
D gene: .
J gene: TRBJ2-7
CDR3 DNA: TGTGCCAGCACCCCCCGGACAGCCCGCTACGAGCAGTACTTC
CDR3 protein: CASTPRTARYEQYF

clone size: .
V gene: TRBV20-1
D gene: .
J gene: TRBJ1-2
CDR3 DNA: TGCAGTGCTAGTAGCAGGGGAGTAGGCAGTGGCTACACCTTC
CDR3 protein: CSASSRGVGSGYTF

clone size: .
V gene: TRBV10-1
D gene: TRBD1
J gene: TRBJ2-5
CDR3 DNA: TGCGCCAGCAGCCCTTCAGGGGGTGTGGAGACCCAGTACTTC
CDR3 protein: CASSPSGGVETQYF

clone size: .
V gene: TRBV19
D gene: .
J gene: TRBJ1-1
CDR3 DNA: TGTGCCAGTAGTCAGCAGGTGGGCACTGAAGCTTTCTTT
CDR3 protein: CASSQQVGTEAFF

clone size: .
V gene: TRBV10-3
D gene: TRBD1
J gene: TRBJ2-7
CDR3 DNA: TGTGCCATCAGTGAGTCGGGACAGGGGTCTTCCTACGAGCAGTACTTC
CDR3 protein: CAISESGQGSSYEQYF